Presented here are 27 T cell receptor beta chains from one specimen sequenced in a study of immune heterogeneity within non-small cell lung tumors. Each sample used about 650 ng of genomic DNA from bulk tumor tissue. Several biopsies per primary tumor were taken during surgery, spaced as far apart as possible. Curative surgical treatment was performed in patients who had newly diagnosed, untreated non-small cell lung cancer. Multiplex PCR employing 32 V and 13 J primers generated amplicons of the TCR beta CDR3. TCRdb itself ran the multiplex PCR reads through MiXCR, one entry per CDR3 protein. This table has about 23,000 distinct CDR3 sequences, 25% to 30% appearing once. Sequenced material: lung tumor tissue. These receptors originate from a man aged 35-49 years with non-small cell lung cancer.

The chain combines TRBV13 with TRBJ1-1; D gene unclear. The germline V gene encodes CDR1 PRHDT and CDR2 FYEKMQ (reference sequence). The CDR3 consists of 15 residues. V gave up 4 bases and J gave up 0 bases, with 12 bases separating them. The CDR3 region is CASSSGFTMNTEAFF. The CDR3 DNA follows: TGTGCCAGCAGCTCAGGCTTCACAATGAACACTGAAGCTTTCTTT.

This clonotype is termed medium-sized (0.01 to 0.1%). The chain has TRBV20-1 and TRBJ2-7; 9 bases line up with TRBD1. The CDR3 runs to 12 residues. V was pared by 6 bases and J by 5 bases, with 5 bases of the junction left unmatched. Per the germline V gene, CDR1 is DFQATT and CDR2 is SNEGSKA (reference sequence). The CDR3 region is CSAVGQGHEQYF. The DNA of the CDR3 is TGCAGTGCAGTGGGACAGGGCCACGAGCAGTACTTC.

This clonotype was recorded many times. This chain connects TRBV19 to TRBJ1-4, with 8 positions matching TRBD1. CDR1 and CDR2 from the germline V gene are LNHDA and SQIVND (reference sequence). Unmatched junction bases numbered 10, after V lost 5 bases and J lost 8 bases. The CDR3 totals 15 residues. The CDR3 reads CASSPGQGFEEKLFF. The DNA of the CDR3 is TGTGCCAGTAGTCCAGGACAGGGTTTTGAGGAAAAACTGTTTTTT.

This clonotype was counted only a few times. The rearrangement joins TRBV10-3 to TRBJ1-1; D is unclear. V shed 0 bases and J shed 0 bases, with 11 bases lying between them. CDR3 size: 16 residues. Germline values: CDR1 ENHRY, CDR2 SYGVKD. The CDR3: CAISESIGRVNTEAFF. CDR3 nucleotide sequence: TGTGCCATCAGTGAGTCGATAGGGAGGGTGAACACTGAAGCTTTCTTT.

By share of the sample, this clonotype is medium-sized. The chain employs TRBV19 and TRBJ1-5; 7 bases map to TRBD1. Trimming at V came to 4 bases and at J to 0 bases, leaving 15 bases not matched to a gene. Germline V lookup: CDR1 LNHDA, CDR2 SQIVND (reference sequence). There are 19 residues in the CDR3. The chain's CDR3 is CASSKTPRTGLGSNQPQHF. Here the CDR3 DNA reads TGTGCCAGTAGTAAAACTCCCCGGACAGGTTTAGGTAGCAATCAGCCCCAGCATTTT. Together with reference TRBV19 and TRBJ1-5, the CDR3 gives the full variable domain: DGGITQSPKYLFRKEGQNVTLSCEQNLNHDAMYWYRQDPGQGLRLIYYSQIVNDFQKGDIAEGYSVSREKKESFPLTVTSAQKNPTAFYLCASSKTPRTGLGSNQPQHFGDGTRLSIL.

In its sample, this clonotype was seen many times. The chain couples TRBV12-3 or TRBV12-4 to TRBJ2-3; D is perhaps TRBD2 (6 bases). This CDR3 is 13 amino acids long. V was cut by 8 bases and J by 6 bases, with 15 bases left in between. The CDR3 spells CASLPGDGDTQYF. CDR3 coding DNA: TGTGCCAGCCTCCCGGGGGACGGGGATACGCAGTATTTT.

By its share, this clonotype is medium-sized. The chain uses TRBV27 and TRBJ1-2; no clear D. CDR1 and CDR2 from the germline V gene are MNHEY and SMNVEV (reference sequence). V lost 2 bases and J lost 3, with 7 bases in between. The CDR3 totals 13 residues. The CDR3: CASSLGPDYGYTF. CDR3 nucleotide sequence: TGTGCCAGCAGTTTAGGACCCGACTATGGCTACACCTTC.

Points on this clonotype: A much more abundant neighbour one base away suggests this may be a read error. The V and J genes are TRBV7-9 and TRBJ2-1; possibly TRBD1 for D (5 bases). Per the germline V gene, CDR1 is SEHNR and CDR2 is FQNEAQ (reference sequence). The CDR3 has 14 amino acids. Trimming left V 5 bases short and J 7 bases short, with 15 bases between. CDR3 region: CASSLAQGSNEQFF. The CDR3 DNA reads as TGTGCCAGCAGCCTCGCCCAGGGTTCGAATGAGCAGTTCTTC.

A note on this clonotype: Possible read error: a much larger clone is one base away. The CDR3 nucleotides read TGCCCCAGCAGTGGCCAGGTGGGTGAAGCTTTCTTT. This encodes CPSSGQVGEAFF. V gene TRBV10-2 combines with J gene TRBJ1-1; D not resolved. Germline assignment: CDR1 WSHSY and CDR2 SAAADI. The CDR3 covers 12 residues.

This clonotype was picked up many times. The V and J genes are TRBV24-1 and TRBJ1-5, with a weak D call TRBD1 (5 bases). The CDR3 totals 14 residues. The ends were cut back, 6 bases at V and 0 bases at J, with 8 bases in the middle. CDR1 is KGHDR and CDR2 is SFDVKD in the germline V gene. The DNA of the CDR3 is TGTGCCACCAGTCAGGGATATAGCAATCAGCCCCAGCATTTT. Amino acids: CATSQGYSNQPQHF.

This chain uses TRBV9 with TRBJ2-5; 11 bases map to TRBD1. Germline CDR1 SGDLS, CDR2 YYNGEE. This CDR3 has 15 residues. J lost 6 bases, V lost 0 bases, and 4 bases had no gene match. The CDR3 reads CASSVGDRGWQTQYF. CDR3 DNA sequence: TGTGCCAGCAGCGTAGGGGACAGGGGGTGGCAGACCCAGTACTTC. The whole variable domain, filled in from reference TRBV9 and TRBJ2-5, reads DSGVTQTPKHLITATGQRVTLRCSPRSGDLSVYWYQQSLDQGLQFLIQYYNGEERAKGNILERFSAQQFPDLHSELNLSSLELGDSALYFCASSVGDRGWQTQYFGPGTRLLVL.

To note about this clonotype: A much larger clone differs by one base, so this may be a read error. V and J are TRBV3-1 and TRBJ2-2; D not resolved. The V end was cut by 9 bases, the J end by 7 bases, with 15 bases between. Germline V lookup: CDR1 LGHDT, CDR2 YNNKEL (reference sequence). This CDR3 is 13 amino acids long. The DNA of the CDR3 is TGTGCCAGAAGCTTCTCGGTGATCGGGGAGCTGTTTTTT. Its translation: CARSFSVIGELFF.

This clonotype counts as medium-sized. This CDR3 reads CASSLRLAGGAGTDTQYF. The CDR3 nucleotides read TGCGCCAGCAGCCTCCGACTAGCGGGAGGGGCTGGCACAGATACGCAGTATTTT. V is TRBV4-3 and J is TRBJ2-3; TRBD2 matches 14 bases. The V gene's germline CDR1 is LGHNA and CDR2 YSLEER. The CDR3 totals 18 residues. V lost 4 bases and J lost 1; bases outside the gene matches: 7.

Turning to this clonotype: Since a much larger clone is just one base distant, this may be a read error. This chain uses TRBV6-2 or TRBV6-3 with TRBJ2-5, with D possibly matching TRBD2 (5 bases). Germline CDR1 reads MNHEY; CDR2 reads SVGEGT. This CDR3 contains 15 residues. CDR3 sequence reads: CANSGMAGAQETQYF. The CDR3 DNA reads TGTGCCAACAGTGGAATGGCGGGCGCCCAAGAGACCCAGTACTTC.

There are many counts of this clonotype. The CDR3 does not end in the conserved phenylalanine or tryptophan, so this is likely a read error. The limits of the CDR3 on the DNA are not certain, so only TCRdb's listed CDR3 is given. This chain uses TRBV2 with TRBJ2-7; TRBD1, as called in the table, went unchecked against the DNA. The CDR3 adds up to 12 amino acids, both ends counted. Per the germline V gene, CDR1 is SNHLY and CDR2 is FYNNEI. CDR3 in amino acids: CASSNAPGQVTI.

The J gene is TRBJ2-3, the V gene TRBV7-9; TRBD1 matches 10 bases. Trimming cost V 2 bases and J 1 base; bases outside gene matches: 6. CDR3 length: 17 residues. Germline loops: CDR1 SEHNR, CDR2 FQNEAQ (reference sequence). CDR3 sequence: CASSLIEGTGGTDTQYF. The DNA for the CDR3 is TGTGCCAGCAGCTTAATTGAGGGGACAGGGGGCACAGATACGCAGTATTTT.

A remark on this clonotype: This sequence may be a read error, since a much larger clone differs from it by one base. The chain recombines TRBV28 with TRBJ2-5; 7 nucleotides agree with TRBD1. From germline, CDR1 is MDHEN and CDR2 SYDVKM. This CDR3 is built from 15 residues. CDR3 amino acids: CASRPGQETQQTQYF. The CDR3 coding sequence is TGTGCCAGCAGACCCGGACAGGAGACCCAACAGACCCAGTACTTC.

This clonotype was observed once. A much more abundant neighbour one base away suggests this may be a read error. V and J are TRBV6-2 or TRBV6-3 and TRBJ2-1; D is possibly TRBD1 or TRBD2 (5 bases each). This CDR3 region has 14 residues. The germline V and J ends were trimmed by 5 bases and 5 bases, with 13 bases remaining between them. The germline gives CDR1 MNHEY, CDR2 SVGEGT. The CDR3 nucleotides read TGTGCCAGCAGTGACGGGGCAGGGAACAATGAGCAGTTCTTC. It translates to CASSDGAGNNEQFF.

Of note for this clonotype: One junction end does not reproduce the germline sequence, and a read error may be involved. The CDR3 is CASSPRGSGDTYERYF. CDR3 coding DNA: TGTGCCAGCAGCCCCCGCGGTAGCGGAGATACCTACGAGCGGTACTTC. The genes are TRBV4-2 and TRBJ2-7; maybe TRBD2 (6 bases). The germline V gene encodes CDR1 LGHNA and CDR2 YNFKEQ. The CDR3 runs 16 residues.

This clonotype has ten or more counts. This chain joins TRBV24-1 and TRBJ2-1; 11 bases map to TRBD1. This CDR3 has 15 residues. Losses at the gene ends were 4 bases for V and 6 bases for J; bases not matched to a gene: 4. Germline V gives CDR1 KGHDR, CDR2 SFDVKD. The CDR3 DNA follows: TGTGCCACCAGTGACCCCGGGACAGGGGGCAATGAGCAGTTCTTC. Residues: CATSDPGTGGNEQFF.

This clonotype was observed a few times. The gene calls are TRBV9 and TRBJ1-1; TRBD1 agrees at 8 bases. The V segment lost 6 bases and the J segment 9 bases; nucleotides outside the gene matches: 10. CDR1 is SGDLS and CDR2 is YYNGEE in the germline V gene. The length of the CDR3 is 13 residues. The CDR3 loop is CASNKGQGGKAFF. In DNA, the CDR3 is TGTGCCAGCAACAAAGGACAGGGTGGCAAAGCTTTCTTT.

This clonotype was detected many times. The CDR3 DNA follows: TGTGCCAGCAGCTATGCGGGCACTGAAGCTTTCTTT. Translated: CASSYAGTEAFF. The chain joins TRBV7-2 to TRBJ1-1; D call uncertain. The CDR3 totals 12 residues. Germline assignment: CDR1 SGHTA and CDR2 FQGNSA. V was clipped by 4 bases and J by 4 bases, with 7 bases between them.

The V gene is TRBV10-3, the J gene TRBJ2-5; D perhaps matches TRBD2 (6 bases). The ends were cut back, 11 bases at V and 1 base at J, with 17 bases in the middle. The CDR3 consists of 14 residues. Germline-derived CDR1 and CDR2 are ENHRY and SYGVKD. DNA of the CDR3: TGTGCCGTCCGGGGCGGGACGATCCAAGAGACCCAGTACTTC. Its protein product is CAVRGGTIQETQYF.

This clonotype was seen more than once but under ten times. J is TRBJ2-5 and V is TRBV20-1, with 9 bases fitting TRBD2. Per germline, CDR1 DFQATT and CDR2 SNEGSKA (reference sequence). V lost 3 bases to trimming and J lost 7 bases; unmatched junction nucleotides: 15. There are 16 residues in the CDR3. The CDR3 DNA is TGCAGTGCTAGGCCCGCAGCGGGAGGCTCCTCAGGGACCCAGTACTTC. This sequence encodes CSARPAAGGSSGTQYF.

This clonotype was detected a few times. This chain joins TRBV9 and TRBJ2-1, with D maybe TRBD1 (6 bases). Trimming left V 4 bases short and J 8 bases short, with 13 bases between. Looked up from germline, CDR1 is SGDLS and CDR2 is YYNGEE. CDR3 length: 13 amino acids. DNA of the CDR3: TGTGCCAGCAGCTTGGGACATAACGATGAGCAGTTCTTC. Amino acids: CASSLGHNDEQFF.

The chain has TRBV28 and TRBJ1-5; D call uncertain. The CDR3 extends over 14 amino acids. CDR1 is MDHEN, CDR2 SYDVKM, per germline. V was cut by 6 bases and J by 3 bases, with 12 bases left in between. The CDR3 bases are TGTGCCAGCAGCCTCCGGGCCATCAATCAGCCCCAGCATTTT. Translating it yields CASSLRAINQPQHF.

As regards this clonotype: This may be a read error: a much more frequent sequence differs by one nucleotide. CDR3 nucleotide sequence: TGCGCCAGCAGTGCGCCGGGACTAGAGACAGATACGCAGTATTTT. Residues: CASSAPGLETDTQYF. V and J are TRBV10-1 and TRBJ2-3; TRBD2 agrees at 8 bases. The CDR3 spans 15 residues. With 4 bases clipped from V and 3 bases from J, the junction kept 6 bases outside the gene matches. Germline CDR1 WNHNN, CDR2 SYGVQD (reference sequence).